This entry lists 17 T cell receptor beta chains sequenced from one sample in a study of cytomegalovirus exposure and HLA in healthy donors. The PCR employed 60 Vbeta primers together with 13 Jbeta primers. The protocol was immunoSEQ multiplex PCR, while the TCRdb copy is restricted to in-frame clones and leaves out a portion. The table includes around 280,000 clones, around 90% detected once. Sequenced input: PBMCs. The source is a woman under 30 in good health and CMV-seronegative.

In its sample, this clone was seen a few times. The chain couples TRBV5-1 to TRBJ1-2; no reliable D call. CDR3 length: 14 amino acids. CDR1 and CDR2 (germline): SGHRS, YFSETQ. Trimming shortened V by 0 bases and J by 6 bases, and 12 bases separated the two germline ends. In DNA form, the CDR3 reads TGCGCCAGCAGCTTGGGATCCGGGTCGCATGGCTACACCTTC. Protein product: CASSLGSGSHGYTF.

V is TRBV11-2 and J is TRBJ1-2, with TRBD1 as a possible D gene (5 bases). CDR3 length equals 12 residues. The V gene's germline CDR1 is SGHAT and CDR2 FQNNGV. V shed 6 bases and J shed 2 bases, with 7 bases lying between them. The CDR3 DNA sequence: TGTGCCAGCAGTGGGGGGAACTATGGCTACACCTTC. Amino acid sequence: CASSGGNYGYTF.

The V and J genes are TRBV5-1 and TRBJ1-1; 9 nucleotides line up with TRBD1. With V trimmed by 8 bases and J by 1 base, 6 bases remained unmatched. Germline assignment: CDR1 SGHRS and CDR2 YFSETQ. The CDR3 is 14 amino acids. The CDR3 sequence is CAREQGARNTEAFF. CDR3 nucleotide sequence: TGCGCCAGGGAACAGGGGGCGCGGAACACTGAAGCTTTCTTT.

The chain combines TRBV7-9 with TRBJ2-1, with 13 bases that match TRBD2. V trimming: 6 bases; J trimming: 5 bases; junction bases outside the gene matches: 4. The CDR3 has 15 residues. Germline V gene data show CDR1 as SEHNR and CDR2 as FQNEAQ (reference sequence). CDR3 bases: TGTGCCAGCAGGGGACTAGCGGGGAGAAACAATGAGCAGTTCTTC. Encoded protein: CASRGLAGRNNEQFF. Complete variable domain (other parts from reference TRBV7-9 and TRBJ2-1): DTGVSQNPRHKITKRGQNVTFRCDPISEHNRLYWYRQTLGQGPEFLTYFQNEAQLEKSRLLSDRFSAERPKGSFSTLEIQRTEQGDSAMYLCASRGLAGRNNEQFFGPGTRLTVL.

This chain connects TRBV6-1 to TRBJ1-3, with 10 nucleotides matching TRBD1. The CDR3 spans 15 residues. V lost 4 bases, J lost 2 bases, and 2 bases stayed unmatched. The germline V gene encodes CDR1 MNHNS and CDR2 SASEGT. The CDR3 nucleotides are TGTGCCAGCAGTGGAGGGACAGGGGCTGGAAACACCATATATTTT. Translation gives CASSGGTGAGNTIYF.

The chain employs TRBV5-1 and TRBJ2-1, with 10 bases lining up with TRBD1. This CDR3 region has 14 residues. The germline V gene encodes CDR1 SGHRS and CDR2 YFSETQ. V lost 6 bases and J lost 8; bases outside the gene matches: 8. The CDR3 loop reads CASTRTGGGDEQFF. As DNA, the CDR3 is TGCGCCAGCACCAGGACAGGGGGTGGGGATGAGCAGTTCTTC.

The chain recombines TRBV2 with TRBJ1-4; tentative D call: TRBD1 (6 bases). CDR3 length: 15 residues. Trimming left V 7 bases short and J 2 bases short, with 14 bases between. The V gene's germline CDR1 is SNHLY and CDR2 FYNNEI. The CDR3 nucleotides read TGTGCCAGCAACAGGGACCGGGGTACTAATGAAAAACTGTTTTTT. This codes for CASNRDRGTNEKLFF. The whole variable domain, remainder taken from reference TRBV2 and TRBJ1-4, is EPEVTQTPSHQVTQMGQEVILRCVPISNHLYFYWYRQILGQKVEFLVSFYNNEISEKSEIFDDQFSVERPDGSNFTLKIRSTKLEDSAMYFCASNRDRGTNEKLFFGSGTQLSVL.

The chain recombines TRBV2 with TRBJ1-2; 7 positions match TRBD1. The CDR3 length is 13 residues. After removal of 6 bases from V and 3 bases from J, the junction contained 4 bases not matched to a gene. The V gene's germline CDR1 is SNHLY and CDR2 FYNNEI. The CDR3 DNA is TGTGCCAGCAGGAAAGACAGGGACTATGGCTACACCTTC. Protein sequence: CASRKDRDYGYTF.

The count of this clone is one. This chain links TRBV6-1 with TRBJ2-7; 7 positions agree with TRBD2. The ends lost 8 bases at V and 1 base at J; junction bases unmatched: 5. The CDR3 contains 13 residues. The germline gives CDR1 MNHNS, CDR2 SASEGT. CDR3 nucleotides: TGTGCCAGCCGCCTGGGACTATCCTACGAGCAGTACTTC. Its translation: CASRLGLSYEQYF.

The chain joins TRBV4-1 to TRBJ1-2; D might be TRBD1 (6 bases). V gave up 3 bases and J gave up 8 bases, with 10 bases separating them. The CDR3 consists of 12 residues. CDR1 is MGHRA, CDR2 YSYEKL, per germline. CDR3 sequence (DNA): TGCGCCAGCAGCCACCCAGGGGAGGGCTACACCTTC. The encoded protein is CASSHPGEGYTF.

This chain joins TRBV27 and TRBJ1-5, with TRBD1 matching over 7 bases. V gave up 5 bases and J gave up 7 bases; unmatched junction bases: 8. Per the germline V gene, CDR1 is MNHEY and CDR2 is SMNVEV (reference sequence). The CDR3 totals 14 residues. For the CDR3, the DNA is TGTGCCAGCAGTACAAAGGGGGCAGAGCAGCCCCAGCATTTT. This codes for CASSTKGAEQPQHF.

CDR3 in DNA: TGCGCCAGCAGGCCCCCAGGGGGCGCTTGGGACACTGAAGCTTTCTTT. As protein: CASRPPGGAWDTEAFF. The V call is TRBV5-1, the J call TRBJ1-1; 8 positions match TRBD1. Germline-derived CDR1 and CDR2 are SGHRS and YFSETQ. Trimming removed 5 bases from V and 3 bases from J; junction bases left unmatched: 12. The CDR3 loop spans 16 amino acids.

The chain carries TRBV9 and TRBJ2-3; 8 bases fit TRBD2. The germline V gene encodes CDR1 SGDLS and CDR2 YYNGEE. This CDR3 has 15 residues. V gave up 3 bases and J gave up 4 bases; unmatched junction bases: 7. As DNA, the CDR3 is TGTGCCAGCAGCGCTACACCGGGGGGGCCAGATACGCAGTATTTT. Translating gives CASSATPGGPDTQYF.

The V call is TRBV5-4, the J call TRBJ1-3; 8 bases are a match to TRBD1. The V and J ends lost 0 bases and 4 bases, in that order; junction bases with no gene match: 6. This CDR3 has 16 residues. CDR1 and CDR2 from the germline V gene are SGHNT and YYREEE (reference sequence). The CDR3 protein is CASSLVTAGGGNTIYF. The CDR3 DNA is TGTGCCAGCAGCTTGGTAACGGCAGGGGGCGGAAACACCATATATTTT. The full variable domain, rest sourced from reference TRBV5-4 and TRBJ1-3, is ETGVTQSPTHLIKTRGQQVTLRCSSQSGHNTVSWYQQALGQGPQFIFQYYREEENGRGNFPPRFSGLQFPNYSSELNVNALELDDSALYLCASSLVTAGGGNTIYFGEGSWLTVV.

The chain combines TRBV6-5 with TRBJ2-3; 10 nucleotides line up with TRBD2. V was pared by 6 bases and J by 5 bases, with 8 bases of the junction left unmatched. CDR1 MNHEY and CDR2 SVGAGI come from the germline V gene. CDR3 size: 15 residues. As DNA, the CDR3 is TGTGCCAGCAGGCCGCTAGCGGGGGAGGGAGATACGCAGTATTTT. It codes for CASRPLAGEGDTQYF.

The chain employs TRBV30 and TRBJ1-2; D might be TRBD1 (6 bases). Trimming left V 0 bases short and J 3 bases short, with 8 bases between. In germline, CDR1 is GTSNPN, CDR2 SVGIG (reference sequence). The CDR3 contains 13 residues. In DNA, the CDR3 is TGTGCCTGGAGTGTAAGGACAGACTATGGCTACACCTTC. Translation: CAWSVRTDYGYTF. Drawing the rest from reference TRBV30 and TRBJ1-2, the complete variable domain is SQTIHQWPATLVQPVGSPLSLECTVEGTSNPNLYWYRQAAGRGLQLLFYSVGIGQISSEVPQNLSASRPQDRQFILSSKKLLLSDSGFYLCAWSVRTDYGYTFGSGTRLTVV.

The chain links TRBV13 to TRBJ1-1, with TRBD1 as a possible D gene (5 bases). Between the trimmed V and J ends, which lost 11 bases and 2 bases, there was a span of 21 bases. Per germline, CDR1 PRHDT and CDR2 FYEKMQ (reference sequence). The CDR3 length is 15 residues. CDR3 in amino acids: CAFTGLGDSNTEAFF. In nucleotides, the CDR3 is TGTGCCTTTACCGGATTGGGGGACTCAAACACTGAAGCTTTCTTT.